One and the same sample provided the 3 T cell receptor beta chains below, sequenced in a study of graft-versus-host responses after intestinal transplantation. These receptors' antigens are unknown. The method was immunoSEQ multiplex PCR; TCRdb's version includes in-frame clones alone and lacks a portion of them. The sample contains about 130,000 clones, about 93% of which appear only once. The starting material was unstimulated CD4+ T cells sorted from spleen or lymph node cells, obtained before intestinal transplant. These TCRs come from a human donor who received an intestinal transplant.

This rearrangement joins TRBV6-6 to TRBJ1-1; TRBD1 might be the D (6 bases). This CDR3 has 14 residues. Trimming cost V 2 bases and J 4 bases, with 11 bases left between them. Germline values: CDR1 MNHNY, CDR2 SVGAGI (reference sequence). CDR3 sequence reads: CASSYGGRSTEAFF. In DNA form, the CDR3 reads TGTGCCAGCAGTTACGGGGGGCGGAGCACTGAAGCTTTCTTT.

V and J are TRBV30 and TRBJ1-5; possible D gene TRBD1, 5 bases. The CDR3 totals 12 residues. V lost 5 bases and J 6 bases, leaving 11 bases between the germline ends. Germline values: CDR1 GTSNPN, CDR2 SVGIG (reference sequence). CDR3: CAWGPGGQPQHF. The CDR3 nucleotides read TGTGCCTGGGGCCCTGGGGGTCAGCCCCAGCATTTT.

The gene calls are TRBV19 and TRBJ2-3; 10 nucleotides agree with TRBD2. Germline loops: CDR1 LNHDA, CDR2 SQIVND (reference sequence). The CDR3 runs to 16 residues. The CDR3 coding sequence is TGTTCGACGAGGGCTAGCGGGGGCGGGAGCACAGATACGCAGTATTTT. Its protein product is CSTRASGGGSTDTQYF.